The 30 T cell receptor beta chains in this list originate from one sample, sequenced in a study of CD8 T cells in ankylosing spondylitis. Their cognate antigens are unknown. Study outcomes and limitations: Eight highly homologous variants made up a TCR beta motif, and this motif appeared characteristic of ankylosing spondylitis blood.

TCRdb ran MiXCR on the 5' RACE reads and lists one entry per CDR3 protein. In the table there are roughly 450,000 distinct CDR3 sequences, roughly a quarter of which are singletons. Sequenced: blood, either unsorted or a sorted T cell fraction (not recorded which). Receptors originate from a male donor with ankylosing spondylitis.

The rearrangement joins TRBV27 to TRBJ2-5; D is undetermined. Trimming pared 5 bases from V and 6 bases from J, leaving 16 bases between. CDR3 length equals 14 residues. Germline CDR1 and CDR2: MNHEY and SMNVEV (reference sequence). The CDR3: CASSARLSSQTQYF. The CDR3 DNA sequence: TGTGCCAGCAGTGCCCGACTTAGCAGCCAGACCCAGTACTTC.

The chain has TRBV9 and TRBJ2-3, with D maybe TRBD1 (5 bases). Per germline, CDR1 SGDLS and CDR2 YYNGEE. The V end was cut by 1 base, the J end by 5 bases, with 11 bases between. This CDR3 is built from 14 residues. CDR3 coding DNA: TGTGCCAGCAGCGTAACAGGAGTCGGAGATACGCAGTATTTT. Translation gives CASSVTGVGDTQYF.

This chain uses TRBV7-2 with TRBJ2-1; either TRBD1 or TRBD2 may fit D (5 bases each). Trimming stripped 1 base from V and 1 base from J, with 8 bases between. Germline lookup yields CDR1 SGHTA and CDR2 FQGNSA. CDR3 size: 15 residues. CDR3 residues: CASSLVGTSYNEQFF. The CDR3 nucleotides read TGTGCCAGCAGCTTAGTCGGGACGTCCTACAATGAGCAGTTCTTC.

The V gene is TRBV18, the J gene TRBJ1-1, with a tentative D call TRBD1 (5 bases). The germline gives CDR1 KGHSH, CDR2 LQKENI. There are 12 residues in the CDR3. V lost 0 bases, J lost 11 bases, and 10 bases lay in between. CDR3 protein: CASSPPEGLAFF. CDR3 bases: TGTGCCAGCTCACCACCGGAGGGGTTGGCTTTCTTT.

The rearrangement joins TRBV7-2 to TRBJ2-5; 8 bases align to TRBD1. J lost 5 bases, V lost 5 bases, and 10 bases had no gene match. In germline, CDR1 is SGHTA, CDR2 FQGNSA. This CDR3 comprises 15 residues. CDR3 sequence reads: CASSPRTGIQETQYF. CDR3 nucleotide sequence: TGTGCCAGCAGCCCCCGGACAGGGATCCAGGAGACCCAGTACTTC.

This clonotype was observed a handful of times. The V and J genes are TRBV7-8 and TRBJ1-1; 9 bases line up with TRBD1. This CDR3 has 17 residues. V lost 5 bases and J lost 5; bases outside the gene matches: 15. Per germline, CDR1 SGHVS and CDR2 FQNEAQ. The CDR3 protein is CASSATRPGQGWTEAFF. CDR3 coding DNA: TGTGCCAGCAGCGCAACCCGCCCGGGACAGGGATGGACTGAAGCTTTCTTT.

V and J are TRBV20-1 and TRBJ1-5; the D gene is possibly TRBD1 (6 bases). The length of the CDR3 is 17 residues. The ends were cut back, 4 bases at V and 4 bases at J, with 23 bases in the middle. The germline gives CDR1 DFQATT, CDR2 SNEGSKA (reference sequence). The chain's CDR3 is CSAIRVATGLGNQPQHF. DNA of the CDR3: TGCAGTGCTATAAGAGTCGCCACAGGGTTGGGAAATCAGCCCCAGCATTTT.

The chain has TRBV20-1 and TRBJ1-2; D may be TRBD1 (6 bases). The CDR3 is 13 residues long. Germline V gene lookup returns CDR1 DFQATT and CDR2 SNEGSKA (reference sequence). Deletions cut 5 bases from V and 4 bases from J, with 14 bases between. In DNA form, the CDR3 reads TGCAGTGCTGGTTCCGGGACAACCTATGGCTACACCTTC. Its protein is CSAGSGTTYGYTF.

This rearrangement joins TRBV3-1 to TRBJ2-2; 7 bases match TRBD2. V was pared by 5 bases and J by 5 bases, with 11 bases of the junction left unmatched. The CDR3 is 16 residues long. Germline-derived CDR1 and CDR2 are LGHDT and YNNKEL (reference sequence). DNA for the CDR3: TGTGCCAGCAGCGGATACGGGGGAGGGCAAACCGGGGAGCTGTTTTTT. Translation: CASSGYGGGQTGELFF.

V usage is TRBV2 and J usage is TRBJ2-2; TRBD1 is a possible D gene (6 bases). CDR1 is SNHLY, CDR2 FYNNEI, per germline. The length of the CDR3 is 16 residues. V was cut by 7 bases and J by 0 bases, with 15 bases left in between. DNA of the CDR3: TGTGCCAGCAACCTCGAGGCAGGGGCGAACACCGGGGAGCTGTTTTTT. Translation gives CASNLEAGANTGELFF. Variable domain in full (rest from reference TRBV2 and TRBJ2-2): EPEVTQTPSHQVTQMGQEVILRCVPISNHLYFYWYRQILGQKVEFLVSFYNNEISEKSEIFDDQFSVERPDGSNFTLKIRSTKLEDSAMYFCASNLEAGANTGELFFGEGSRLTVL.

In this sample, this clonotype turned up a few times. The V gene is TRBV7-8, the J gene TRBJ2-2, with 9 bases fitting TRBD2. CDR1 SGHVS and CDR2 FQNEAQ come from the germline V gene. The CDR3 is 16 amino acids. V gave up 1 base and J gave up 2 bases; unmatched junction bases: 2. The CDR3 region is CASSLVAGVNTGELFF. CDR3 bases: TGTGCCAGCAGCTTAGTAGCGGGAGTCAACACCGGGGAGCTGTTTTTT.

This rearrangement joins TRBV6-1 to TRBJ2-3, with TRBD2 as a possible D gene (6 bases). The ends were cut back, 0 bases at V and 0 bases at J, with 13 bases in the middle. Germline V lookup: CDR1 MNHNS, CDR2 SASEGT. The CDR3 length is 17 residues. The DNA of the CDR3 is TGTGCCAGCAGTGAAGCACCCAGCGGGTTTAGCACAGATACGCAGTATTTT. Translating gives CASSEAPSGFSTDTQYF.

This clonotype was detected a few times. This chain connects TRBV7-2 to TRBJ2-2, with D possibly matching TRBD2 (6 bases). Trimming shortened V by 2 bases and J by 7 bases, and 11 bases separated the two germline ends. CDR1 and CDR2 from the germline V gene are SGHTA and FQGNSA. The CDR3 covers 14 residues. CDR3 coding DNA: TGTGCCAGCAGCTTAACTCTGGGAGGCGGGGAGCTGTTTTTT. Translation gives CASSLTLGGGELFF.

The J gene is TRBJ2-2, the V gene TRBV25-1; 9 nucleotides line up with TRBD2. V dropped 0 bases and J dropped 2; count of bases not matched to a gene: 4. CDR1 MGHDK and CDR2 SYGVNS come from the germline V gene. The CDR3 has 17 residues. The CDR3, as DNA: TGTGCCAGCAGTGAATATCGACTAGCGGTTAACACCGGGGAGCTGTTTTTT. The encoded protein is CASSEYRLAVNTGELFF.

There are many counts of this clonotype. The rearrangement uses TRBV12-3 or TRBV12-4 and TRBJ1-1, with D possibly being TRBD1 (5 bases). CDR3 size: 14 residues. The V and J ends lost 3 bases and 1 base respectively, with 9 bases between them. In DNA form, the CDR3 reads TGTGCCAGCAGTTTTCAAGGGGAGAACACTGAAGCTTTCTTT. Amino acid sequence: CASSFQGENTEAFF.

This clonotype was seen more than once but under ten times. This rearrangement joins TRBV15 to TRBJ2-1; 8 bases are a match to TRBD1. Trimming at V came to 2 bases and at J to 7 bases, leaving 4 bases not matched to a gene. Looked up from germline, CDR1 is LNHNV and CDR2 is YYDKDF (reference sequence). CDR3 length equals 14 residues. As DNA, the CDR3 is TGTGCCACCAGCAGAATAAGACAGGGGAATGAGCAGTTCTTC. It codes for CATSRIRQGNEQFF.

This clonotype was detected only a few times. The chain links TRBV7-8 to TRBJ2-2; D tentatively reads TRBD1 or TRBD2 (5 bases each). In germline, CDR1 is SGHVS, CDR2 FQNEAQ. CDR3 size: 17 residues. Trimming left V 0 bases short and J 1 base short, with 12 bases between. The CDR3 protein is CASSLARQGRNTGELFF. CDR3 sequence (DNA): TGTGCCAGCAGCTTAGCGAGGCAGGGACGGAACACCGGGGAGCTGTTTTTT.

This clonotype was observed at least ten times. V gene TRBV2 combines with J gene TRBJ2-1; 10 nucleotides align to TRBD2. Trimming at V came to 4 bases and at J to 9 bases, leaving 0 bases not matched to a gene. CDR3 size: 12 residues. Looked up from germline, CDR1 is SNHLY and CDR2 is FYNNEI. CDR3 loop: CASSGTSGEQFF. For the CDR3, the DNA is TGTGCCAGCAGTGGGACTAGCGGTGAGCAGTTCTTC.

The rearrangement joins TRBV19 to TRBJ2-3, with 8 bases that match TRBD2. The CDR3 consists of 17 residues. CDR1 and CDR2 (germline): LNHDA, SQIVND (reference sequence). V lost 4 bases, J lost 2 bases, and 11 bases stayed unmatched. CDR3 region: CASSSGLAGLYTDTQYF. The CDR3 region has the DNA TGTGCCAGTAGTAGCGGGCTAGCGGGCCTCTACACAGATACGCAGTATTTT.

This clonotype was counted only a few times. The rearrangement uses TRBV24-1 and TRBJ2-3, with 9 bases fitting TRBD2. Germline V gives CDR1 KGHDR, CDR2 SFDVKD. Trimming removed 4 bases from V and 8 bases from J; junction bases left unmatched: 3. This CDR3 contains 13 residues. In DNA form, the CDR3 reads TGTGCCACCAGTGAGCCGACTAGCGGTACGCAGTATTTT. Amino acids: CATSEPTSGTQYF.

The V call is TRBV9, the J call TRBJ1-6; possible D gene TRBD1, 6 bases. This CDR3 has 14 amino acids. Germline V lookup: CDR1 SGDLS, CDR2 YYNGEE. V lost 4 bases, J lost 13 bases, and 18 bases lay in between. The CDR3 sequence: CASSTRTDLSPLHF. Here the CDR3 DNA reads TGTGCCAGCAGCACGAGGACAGATTTATCGCCCCTCCACTTT.

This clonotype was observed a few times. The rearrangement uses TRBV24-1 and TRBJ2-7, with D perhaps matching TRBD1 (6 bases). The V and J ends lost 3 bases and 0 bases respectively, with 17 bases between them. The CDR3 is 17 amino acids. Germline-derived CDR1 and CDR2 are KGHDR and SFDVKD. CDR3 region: CATSDQQDSSSSYEQYV. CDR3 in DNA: TGTGCCACCAGTGATCAACAGGACAGCTCGAGCTCCTACGAGCAGTACGTC.

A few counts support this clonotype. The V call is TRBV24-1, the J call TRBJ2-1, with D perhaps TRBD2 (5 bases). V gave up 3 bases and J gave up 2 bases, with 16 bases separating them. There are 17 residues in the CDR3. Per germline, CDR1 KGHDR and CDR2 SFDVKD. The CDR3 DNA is TGTGCCACCAGTGATCGCAAGAGCGGTGTGGCCTACAATGAGCAGTTCTTC. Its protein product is CATSDRKSGVAYNEQFF.

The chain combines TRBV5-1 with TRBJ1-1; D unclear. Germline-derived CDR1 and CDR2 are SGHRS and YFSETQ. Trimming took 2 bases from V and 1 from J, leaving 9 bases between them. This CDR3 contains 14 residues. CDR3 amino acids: CASSFNVENTEAFF. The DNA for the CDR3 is TGCGCCAGCAGCTTTAATGTGGAGAACACTGAAGCTTTCTTT.

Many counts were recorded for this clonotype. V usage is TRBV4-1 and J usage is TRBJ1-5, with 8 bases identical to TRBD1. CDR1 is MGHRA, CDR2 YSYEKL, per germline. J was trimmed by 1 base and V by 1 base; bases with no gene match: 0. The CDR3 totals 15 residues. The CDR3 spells CASSQGQGSNQPQHF. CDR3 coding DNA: TGCGCCAGCAGCCAAGGACAGGGGAGCAATCAGCCCCAGCATTTT.

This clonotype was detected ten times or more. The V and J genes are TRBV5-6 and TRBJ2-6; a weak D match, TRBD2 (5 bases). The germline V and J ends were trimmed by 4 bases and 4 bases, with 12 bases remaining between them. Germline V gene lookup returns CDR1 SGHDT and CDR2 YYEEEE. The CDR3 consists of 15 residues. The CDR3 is CASSPPGSGANVLTF. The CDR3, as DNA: TGTGCCAGCAGCCCACCGGGGTCAGGGGCCAACGTCCTGACTTTC.

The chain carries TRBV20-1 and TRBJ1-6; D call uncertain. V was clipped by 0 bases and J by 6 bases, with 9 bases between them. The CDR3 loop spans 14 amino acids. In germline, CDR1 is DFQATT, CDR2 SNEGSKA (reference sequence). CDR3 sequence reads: CSARDSLSNSPLHF. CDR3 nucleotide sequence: TGCAGTGCTAGAGACAGCCTAAGTAATTCACCCCTCCACTTT.

Written as DNA, the CDR3 is TGTGCCAGCAGCTTAGGGACTAGTTCCTACGAGCAGTACTTC. Encoded protein: CASSLGTSSYEQYF. This sequence joins TRBV9 and TRBJ2-7, with 8 bases matching TRBD2. V was pared by 4 bases and J by 1 base, with 4 bases of the junction left unmatched. The CDR3 is made up of 14 amino acids. Germline loops: CDR1 SGDLS, CDR2 YYNGEE.

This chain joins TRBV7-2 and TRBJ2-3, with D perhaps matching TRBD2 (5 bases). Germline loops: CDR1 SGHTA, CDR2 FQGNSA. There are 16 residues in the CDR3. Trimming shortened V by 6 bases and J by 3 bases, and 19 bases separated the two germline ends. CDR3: CASSPKRSPDTDTQYF. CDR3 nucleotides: TGTGCCAGCAGTCCCAAGCGGAGTCCTGATACAGATACGCAGTATTTT. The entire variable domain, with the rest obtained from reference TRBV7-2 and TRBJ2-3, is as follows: GAGVSQSPSNKVTEKGKDVELRCDPISGHTALYWYRQSLGQGLEFLIYFQGNSAPDKSGLPSDRFSAERTGGSVSTLTIQRTQQEDSAVYLCASSPKRSPDTDTQYFGPGTRLTVL.

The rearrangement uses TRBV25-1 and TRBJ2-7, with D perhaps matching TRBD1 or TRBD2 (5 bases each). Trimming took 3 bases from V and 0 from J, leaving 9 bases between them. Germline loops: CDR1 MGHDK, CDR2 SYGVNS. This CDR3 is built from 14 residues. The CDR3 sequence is CASSDGANSYEQYF. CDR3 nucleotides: TGTGCCAGCAGTGACGGGGCTAACTCCTACGAGCAGTACTTC.